A selection of T cell receptor beta chains follows, all from one sample in a study of cytomegalovirus exposure and HLA in healthy donors. Assay: immunoSEQ multiplex PCR; the TCRdb copy retains only in-frame clones and omits some. The sample shows about 130,000 clones, around four fifths of them seen only once. The sequenced material came from PBMCs. The receptors stem from a male donor in good health and CMV-seronegative. Both conserved end residues are trimmed from each CDR3. Fields, in order: D gene, V gene, CDR3 protein. A D gene is named only where the DNA matches it firmly.

. TRBV5-4 ASSLGSGFDTEAF
TRBD1 TRBV19 ASRSPGQGNTEAF
. TRBV7-2 ASSLYRMGEQY
. TRBV30 AWSQGSGSYNSPLH
TRBD1 TRBV5-6 ASSLVRGHEQF
. TRBV5-4 ASSLVEAPGELF
. TRBV10-3 AISTGEPGISPLH
. TRBV4-3 ASSQVRGLGKLF
TRBD1 TRBV6-6 ASSRTGQNSGNTIY
TRBD2 TRBV7-2 ASSLDPRLAGTGYNEQF
. TRBV5-1 ASRTTEHMNTEAF
. TRBV5-6 ASSFEDTGELF
. TRBV28 ASSPSGRGTQY
TRBD1 TRBV25-1 ASSEPGQGFLNEQF
. TRBV6-5 ASSFFRDTPYEQY
TRBD1 TRBV6-6 ASKTGNEKLF
TRBD1 TRBV5-1 ASSQQGDIQY
. TRBV21-1 ASSPILTPPEEGASEQY
. TRBV7-8 ASSRRRFRGEQY
. TRBV5-1 ASSLAGGDYGYT
. TRBV28 ASRDKQGTHSNQPQH
. TRBV4-2 ASSERGSQTVGDYGYT
. TRBV12-5 ASGLGTDYNEQF
TRBD1 TRBV9 ASSVGGQVDGYT
TRBD2 TRBV4-2 ASSQTSGSSYEQY
TRBD1 TRBV7-6 ASSSSGTGNNEQF
. TRBV5-1 ASSRDNTNDGYT
TRBD1 TRBV7-2 ASSLSGQGVGKAF
TRBD1 TRBV28 ASSLTGTSQEEAF
. TRBV19 ASSSRSTGSTEAF
TRBD1 TRBV5-1 ASSLGTGGNTDTQY
. TRBV28 ASSNPTGSNEKLF
. TRBV2 ASTVRAETQY